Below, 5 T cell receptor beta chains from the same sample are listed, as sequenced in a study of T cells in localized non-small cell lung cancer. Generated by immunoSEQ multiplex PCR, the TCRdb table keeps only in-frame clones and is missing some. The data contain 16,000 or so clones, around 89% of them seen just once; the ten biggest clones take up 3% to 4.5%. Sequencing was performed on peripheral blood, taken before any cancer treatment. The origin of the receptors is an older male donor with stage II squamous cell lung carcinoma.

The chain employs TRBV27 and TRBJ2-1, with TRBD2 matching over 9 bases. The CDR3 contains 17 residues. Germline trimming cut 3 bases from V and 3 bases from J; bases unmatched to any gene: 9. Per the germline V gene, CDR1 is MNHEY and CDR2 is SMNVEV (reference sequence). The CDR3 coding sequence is TGTGCCAGCAGTTTCAGTCTGGGGACTAGCTACTACAATGAGCAGTTCTTC. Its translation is CASSFSLGTSYYNEQFF.

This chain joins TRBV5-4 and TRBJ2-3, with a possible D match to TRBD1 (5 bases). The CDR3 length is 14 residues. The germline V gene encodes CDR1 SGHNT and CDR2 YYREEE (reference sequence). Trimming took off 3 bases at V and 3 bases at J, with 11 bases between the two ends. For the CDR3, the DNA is TGTGCCAGCAGCTCACAGGTCATGACAGATACGCAGTATTTT. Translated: CASSSQVMTDTQYF.

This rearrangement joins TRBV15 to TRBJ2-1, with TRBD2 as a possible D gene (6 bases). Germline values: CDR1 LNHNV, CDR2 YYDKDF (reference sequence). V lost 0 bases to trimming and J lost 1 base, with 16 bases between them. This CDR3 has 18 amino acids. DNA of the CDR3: TGTGCCACCAGCAGAGATCGCAGGAGCGGGCGGTCCTACAATGAGCAGTTCTTC. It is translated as CATSRDRRSGRSYNEQFF. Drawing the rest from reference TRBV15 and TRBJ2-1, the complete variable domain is DAMVIQNPRYQVTQFGKPVTLSCSQTLNHNVMYWYQQKSSQAPKLLFHYYDKDFNNEADTPDNFQSRRPNTSFCFLDIRSPGLGDTAMYLCATSRDRRSGRSYNEQFFGPGTRLTVL.

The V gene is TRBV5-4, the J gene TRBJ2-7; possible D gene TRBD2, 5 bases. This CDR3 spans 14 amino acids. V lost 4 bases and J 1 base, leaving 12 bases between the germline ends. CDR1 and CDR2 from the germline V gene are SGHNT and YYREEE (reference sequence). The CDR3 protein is CASSPRGSSYEQYF. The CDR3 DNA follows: TGTGCCAGCAGCCCCAGAGGGAGTTCCTACGAGCAGTACTTC.

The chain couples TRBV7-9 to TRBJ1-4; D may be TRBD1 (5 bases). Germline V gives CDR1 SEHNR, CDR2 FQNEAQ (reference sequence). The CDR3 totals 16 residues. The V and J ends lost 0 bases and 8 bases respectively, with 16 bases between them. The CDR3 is CASSLAPGSRLEKLFF. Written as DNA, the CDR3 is TGTGCCAGCAGCTTAGCGCCAGGGTCTCGGCTGGAAAAACTGTTTTTT.